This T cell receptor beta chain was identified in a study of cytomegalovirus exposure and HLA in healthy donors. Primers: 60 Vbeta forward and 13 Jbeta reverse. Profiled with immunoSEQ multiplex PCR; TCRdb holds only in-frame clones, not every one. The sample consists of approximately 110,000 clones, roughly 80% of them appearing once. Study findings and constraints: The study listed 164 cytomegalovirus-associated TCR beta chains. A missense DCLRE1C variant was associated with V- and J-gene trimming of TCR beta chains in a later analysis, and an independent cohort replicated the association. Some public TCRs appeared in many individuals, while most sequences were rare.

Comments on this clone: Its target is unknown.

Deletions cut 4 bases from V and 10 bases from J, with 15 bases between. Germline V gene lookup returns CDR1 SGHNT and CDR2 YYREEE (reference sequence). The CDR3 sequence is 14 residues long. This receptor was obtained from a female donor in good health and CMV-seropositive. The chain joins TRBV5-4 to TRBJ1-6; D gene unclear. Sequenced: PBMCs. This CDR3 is CASSVALSQSPLHF. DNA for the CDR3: TGTGCCAGCAGCGTCGCCCTATCCCAATCACCCCTCCACTTT.